In its sample, the clone carrying this TCR beta chain was seen many times. The target antigen is unknown. As to time point: patch test 2, 6 weeks after DPC sensitization. The treatment was: therapeutic diphenylcyclopropenone sensitization with weekly scalp DPC. The study drew its donors from alopecia patients who were 18 to 70 years old and suitable for DPC. This record belongs to a study of human T cells and chemical hapten exposure. TCRdb called the RACE reads again in MiXCR, with one record for every CDR3 protein. This sample has some 350,000 distinct CDR3 sequences, with nearly 6.5% found just once. Study-level points and caveats: Expanded TCRs clustered into significantly more large CDR3 similarity groups than controls, the analysis revealed. With regard to DPC sensitization, TCRs above 1 in 1000 frequency did not change.

The TCR sequence derives from a woman in her late teens or twenties with alopecia areata. Some clones in this sample may be carry-over from other donors' samples. The sample consisted of whole blood, taken in connection with sensitization to the hapten diphenylcyclopropenone (DPC).

In nucleotides, the CDR3 is TGTGCCAGCAGCTTTCAGGGTGGCACGCTAGGTGGTGAGCAGTTCTTC. Its translation: CASSFQGGTLGGEQFF. This chain uses TRBV7-6 with TRBJ2-1, with D possibly matching TRBD1 (5 bases). There are 16 residues in the CDR3. Germline V gene data show CDR1 as SGHVS and CDR2 as FNYEAQ. The V and J ends lost 3 bases and 9 bases respectively, with 21 bases between them.